This T cell receptor (beta chain) stems from a study of cytomegalovirus exposure and HLA in healthy donors. The PCR made use of 60 Vbeta and 13 Jbeta primers. This table comes from immunoSEQ multiplex PCR, and its TCRdb copy is limited to in-frame clones, with some not included. The sample lists more than 100,000 clones, about 61% seen once, with 2% to 2.5% in the top ten. Germline CDR1 is SEHNR and CDR2 is FQNEAQ (reference sequence). With V trimmed by 5 bases and J by 5 bases, 20 bases remained unmatched. The CDR3 is 18 residues long. This TCR was recovered from a woman aged 40 to 50 in good health and CMV-seronegative. The sample comprised PBMCs. The chain carries TRBV7-9 and TRBJ2-5; the match to TRBD1 covers 7 bases. Here the CDR3 reads CASSLPSEGGRSRETQYF. The CDR3 DNA reads as TGTGCCAGCAGCCTTCCCTCAGAAGGGGGCCGGTCTAGGGAGACCCAGTACTTC. The variable domain in full, completed from reference TRBV7-9 and TRBJ2-5, reads DTGVSQNPRHKITKRGQNVTFRCDPISEHNRLYWYRQTLGQGPEFLTYFQNEAQLEKSRLLSDRFSAERPKGSFSTLEIQRTEQGDSAMYLCASSLPSEGGRSRETQYFGPGTRLLVL.